Listed here are 9 T cell receptor beta chains from one sample, sequenced in a study of blood T cell repertoires in COVID-19. Profiled with immunoSEQ multiplex PCR; TCRdb holds only in-frame clones, not every one. The table shows hundreds of thousands of clones, with 83% occurring only once. What was sequenced was PBMCs or T cells enriched from blood (not recorded which). All receptors come from a woman aged 45-65 years who had been exposed to COVID-19.

This clone came up once. The J gene is TRBJ1-1, the V gene TRBV20-1; TRBD1 matches at 11 bases. Per germline, CDR1 DFQATT and CDR2 SNEGSKA (reference sequence). Trimming cost V 2 bases and J 13 bases; bases outside gene matches: 3. This CDR3 contains 11 residues. Here the CDR3 DNA reads TGCAGTGCTAGAACCGGGACAGGGGGTTTCTTT. It encodes CSARTGTGGFF.

The V and J genes are TRBV11-2 and TRBJ2-7, with D hard to call. The CDR3 consists of 14 residues. CDR1 SGHAT and CDR2 FQNNGV come from the germline V gene. V gave up 0 bases and J gave up 3 bases, with 9 bases separating them. In nucleotides, the CDR3 is TGTGCCAGCAGCTTAGACCCGTCCCGCTACGAGCAGTACTTC. Amino acids: CASSLDPSRYEQYF.

This clone was detected once. The rearrangement links TRBV28 to TRBJ1-5; D unclear. This CDR3 region has 11 residues. V gave up 3 bases and J gave up 6 bases, with 3 bases separating them. Germline V gene sequence: CDR1 MDHEN, CDR2 SYDVKM. The CDR3 DNA follows: TGTGCCAGCAGTTTGGCTCAGCCCCAGCATTTT. It specifies CASSLAQPQHF.

This chain connects TRBV9 to TRBJ2-3; a weak D match, TRBD2 (7 bases). This CDR3 contains 14 residues. V lost 2 bases to trimming and J lost 4 bases, with 11 bases between them. Germline V gives CDR1 SGDLS, CDR2 YYNGEE. The CDR3 DNA follows: TGTGCCAGCAGCGTGCAGGGGAGGGCAGATACGCAGTATTTT. Translated, it gives CASSVQGRADTQYF.

The chain couples TRBV7-9 to TRBJ1-2; TRBD1 is a possible D gene (6 bases). Trimming took off 6 bases at V and 1 base at J, with 27 bases between the two ends. The CDR3 consists of 19 residues. Looked up from germline, CDR1 is SEHNR and CDR2 is FQNEAQ (reference sequence). CDR3 protein: CASSTTSTGLSFHNYGYTF. The CDR3 region has the DNA TGTGCCAGCAGTACGACATCGACAGGTTTAAGCTTCCATAACTATGGCTACACCTTC.

The V and J genes are TRBV20-1 and TRBJ1-5, with a weak D call TRBD1 (6 bases). Trimming removed 3 bases from V and 5 bases from J, with 14 bases in between. This CDR3 is 14 amino acids long. Per the germline V gene, CDR1 is DFQATT and CDR2 is SNEGSKA (reference sequence). CDR3 in amino acids: CSASTGRGDQPQHF. The CDR3 DNA reads TGCAGTGCTAGTACAGGCAGGGGAGATCAGCCCCAGCATTTT.

The V gene is TRBV5-4, the J gene TRBJ1-2; TRBD1 agrees at 8 bases. CDR3 length: 15 amino acids. Germline trimming cut 1 base from V and 5 bases from J; bases unmatched to any gene: 7. The germline V gene has CDR1 SGHNT and CDR2 YYREEE (reference sequence). CDR3 sequence (DNA): TGTGCCAGCAGCTTGTCCGCGGACAGGGATTATGGCTACACCTTC. This translates into CASSLSADRDYGYTF.

This clone was counted a few times. The chain combines TRBV9 with TRBJ2-3; 8 bases map to TRBD1. J was trimmed by 2 bases and V by 3 bases; bases with no gene match: 5. This CDR3 contains 15 residues. In germline, CDR1 is SGDLS, CDR2 YYNGEE. The CDR3 protein is CASSALGQVTDTQYF. CDR3 in DNA: TGTGCCAGCAGCGCCCTGGGACAGGTCACAGATACGCAGTATTTT.

This chain uses TRBV10-3 with TRBJ1-6; a weak D match, TRBD1 (6 bases). The V and J ends lost 9 bases and 7 bases respectively, with 10 bases between them. Per the germline V gene, CDR1 is ENHRY and CDR2 is SYGVKD. This CDR3 spans 12 amino acids. The CDR3 nucleotides are TGTGCCATAGGACAGTTCAATTCACCCCTCCACTTT. Protein sequence: CAIGQFNSPLHF.